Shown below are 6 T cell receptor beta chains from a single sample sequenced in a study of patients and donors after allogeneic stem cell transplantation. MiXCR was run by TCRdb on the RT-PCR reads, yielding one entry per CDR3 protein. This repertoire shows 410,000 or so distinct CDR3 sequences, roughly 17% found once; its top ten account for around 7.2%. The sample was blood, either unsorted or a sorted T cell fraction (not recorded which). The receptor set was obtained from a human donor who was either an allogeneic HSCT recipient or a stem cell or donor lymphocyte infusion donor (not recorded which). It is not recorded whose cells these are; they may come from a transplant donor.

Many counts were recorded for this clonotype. As DNA, the CDR3 is TGTGCCAGCAGTTTAGGTCCTAGCGGGTCAGGGCTTGCCAAAAACATTCAGTACTTC. This translates into CASSLGPSGSGLAKNIQYF. The chain couples TRBV12-3 or TRBV12-4 to TRBJ2-4, with 8 bases identical to TRBD2. The CDR3 covers 19 residues. Germline trimming cut 1 base from V and 1 base from J; bases unmatched to any gene: 12.

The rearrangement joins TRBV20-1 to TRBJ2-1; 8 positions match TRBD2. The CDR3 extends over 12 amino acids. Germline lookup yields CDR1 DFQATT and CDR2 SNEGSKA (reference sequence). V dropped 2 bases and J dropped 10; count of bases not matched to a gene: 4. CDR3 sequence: CSARRSSGEQFF. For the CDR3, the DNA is TGCAGTGCTAGACGGTCTAGCGGGGAGCAGTTCTTC.

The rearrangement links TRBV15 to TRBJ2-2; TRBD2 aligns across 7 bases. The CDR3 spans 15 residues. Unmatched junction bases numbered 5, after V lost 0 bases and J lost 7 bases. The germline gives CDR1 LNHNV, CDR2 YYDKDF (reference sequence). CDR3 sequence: CATSRDRASGGELFF. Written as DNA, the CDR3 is TGTGCCACCAGCAGAGATCGAGCTAGCGGCGGGGAGCTGTTTTTT.

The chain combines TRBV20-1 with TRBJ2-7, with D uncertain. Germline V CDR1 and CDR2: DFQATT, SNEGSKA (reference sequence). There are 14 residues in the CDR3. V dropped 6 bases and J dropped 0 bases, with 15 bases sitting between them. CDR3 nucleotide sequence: TGCAGTGCCCCCCGGCGGCTAAGCTCCTACGAGCAGTACTTC. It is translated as CSAPRRLSSYEQYF.

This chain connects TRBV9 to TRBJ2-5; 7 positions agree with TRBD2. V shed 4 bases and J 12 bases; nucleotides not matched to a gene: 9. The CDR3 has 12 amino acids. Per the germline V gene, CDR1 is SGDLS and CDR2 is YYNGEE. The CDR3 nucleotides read TGTGCCAGCAGCCCCCGCCCTCGGGGGGAGTACTTC. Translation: CASSPRPRGEYF.

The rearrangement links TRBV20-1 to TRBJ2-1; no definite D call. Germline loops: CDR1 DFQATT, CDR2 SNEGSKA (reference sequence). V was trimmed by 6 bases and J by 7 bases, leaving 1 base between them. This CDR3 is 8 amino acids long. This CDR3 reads CSANEQFF. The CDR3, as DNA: TGCAGTGCAAATGAGCAGTTCTTC.